A single sample gave rise to the 23 T cell receptor beta chains below, sequenced in a study of T cell clones after liver transplantation (dated by TCRdb to the late 2010s). The library came from the immunoSEQ multiplex PCR assay. Sourced from immuneACCESS, this table was stored by TCRdb with only in-frame sequences that have V and J called. A share of the clones is absent; for the studies checked, an unresolved V gene accounts for under half, and the remainder has no known explanation. The sample yields tens of thousands of clones; approximately 82% were counted once. The top ten clonotypes cover about 2.8% of the sample. The sample here was CD4+ T cells from blood, taken at the 22-month timepoint. These receptors were collected from a human patient who received a liver transplant. A transplant means some T cells may be of graft donor rather than patient origin.

V is TRBV6-1 and J is TRBJ2-7; D call uncertain. The V and J ends lost 4 bases and 3 bases respectively, with 4 bases between them. CDR1 and CDR2 from the germline V gene are MNHNS and SASEGT. CDR3 length: 11 residues. The CDR3 reads CASSADYEQYF. The CDR3 DNA reads as TGTGCCAGCAGTGCAGACTACGAGCAGTACTTC.

The table lists this clone with a count of one. The chain uses TRBV6-1 and TRBJ1-2; D might be TRBD1 (5 bases). V shed 11 bases and J shed 3 bases, with 22 bases lying between them. This CDR3 is built from 15 residues. CDR1 is MNHNS and CDR2 is SASEGT in the germline V gene. CDR3 in amino acids: CAVVQAGDGHYGYTF. In DNA, the CDR3 is TGTGCCGTGGTTCAAGCGGGGGACGGTCACTATGGCTACACCTTC.

The chain employs TRBV11-2 and TRBJ2-1; 11 bases are a match to TRBD2. J lost 8 bases, V lost 3 bases, and 9 bases had no gene match. The CDR3 has 16 amino acids. The germline CDR1 and CDR2 sequences are SGHAT and FQNNGV. CDR3 sequence (DNA): TGTGCCAGCAGCTTGAATCTAGCGGGGGGTTCCCATGAGCAGTTCTTC. Protein sequence: CASSLNLAGGSHEQFF.

The genes are TRBV5-1 and TRBJ2-5; possible D gene TRBD2, 6 bases. The CDR3 covers 14 residues. V lost 4 bases to trimming and J lost 2 bases, with 12 bases between them. Germline V CDR1 and CDR2: SGHRS, YFSETQ. This chain's CDR3 is CASSGGTSQETQYF. CDR3 DNA: TGCGCCAGCAGCGGCGGGACTTCGCAAGAGACCCAGTACTTC.

DNA for the CDR3: TGTGCCAGCAGACCGTTCCTAGGGACAGATACGCAGTATTTT. Protein sequence: CASRPFLGTDTQYF. The gene calls are TRBV28 and TRBJ2-3; no clear D. CDR3 size: 14 residues. CDR1 and CDR2 (germline): MDHEN, SYDVKM. The germline V and J ends were trimmed by 6 bases and 3 bases, with 13 bases remaining between them.

The chain is built from TRBV4-2 and TRBJ2-5; 8 bases agree with TRBD2. Germline V gene data show CDR1 as LGHNA and CDR2 as YNFKEQ. V gave up 4 bases and J gave up 7 bases; unmatched junction bases: 8. This CDR3 is built from 14 residues. CDR3 in DNA: TGTGCCAGCAGCCCTAGCAGCGGGGGAGGGACCCAGTACTTC. It yields the protein CASSPSSGGGTQYF.

The CDR3 reads CATSRDRSEGGIGEQFF. For the CDR3, the DNA is TGTGCCACCAGCAGAGATCGCTCGGAGGGGGGGATCGGTGAGCAGTTCTTC. The V call is TRBV15, the J call TRBJ2-1; possibly TRBD2 for D (7 bases). Germline CDR1 and CDR2: LNHNV and YYDKDF (reference sequence). The CDR3 is 17 residues long. V lost 0 bases and J lost 9, with 21 bases in between. The full variable domain, in which reference TRBV15 and TRBJ2-1 provide the parts outside the CDR3, is DAMVIQNPRYQVTQFGKPVTLSCSQTLNHNVMYWYQQKSSQAPKLLFHYYDKDFNNEADTPDNFQSRRPNTSFCFLDIRSPGLGDTAMYLCATSRDRSEGGIGEQFFGPGTRLTVL.

The genes are TRBV5-1 and TRBJ1-2, with D perhaps matching TRBD1 (5 bases). The CDR3 is made up of 13 amino acids. Germline V gene lookup returns CDR1 SGHRS and CDR2 YFSETQ. With 2 bases removed from V and 3 bases from J, the gap between germline ends came to 8 bases. CDR3 loop: CASSFDSHYGYTF. Written as DNA, the CDR3 is TGCGCCAGCAGCTTCGACAGCCACTATGGCTACACCTTC.

Worth noting for this clone: One end of the junction fails to match germline, which may point to a read error. The rearrangement links TRBV5-6 to TRBJ1-1; D gene uncertain. Germline V lookup: CDR1 SGHDT, CDR2 YYEEEE. This CDR3 is built from 15 residues. The DNA of the CDR3 is TGTGCCAGCAGCCGCAGCGTGGCGTTGAAAACTGAAGCTTTCTTT. Protein product: CASSRSVALKTEAFF.

The CDR3 loop reads CASSQEGSSYYNEQFF. The CDR3 bases are TGCGCCAGCAGCCAAGAAGGCTCCTCCTACTACAATGAGCAGTTCTTC. The chain recombines TRBV4-3 with TRBJ2-1; D gene uncertain. The CDR3 covers 16 residues. CDR1 and CDR2 (germline): LGHNA, YSLEER. V was trimmed by 0 bases and J by 3 bases, leaving 12 bases between them.

The V gene is TRBV5-1, the J gene TRBJ2-5; 8 nucleotides line up with TRBD2. Trimming removed 0 bases from V and 5 bases from J; junction bases left unmatched: 6. In germline, CDR1 is SGHRS, CDR2 YFSETQ. This CDR3 is 15 amino acids long. The CDR3 DNA reads TGCGCCAGCAGCTTGGGTACACTAGCGGCCGAGACCCAGTACTTC. This gives the protein CASSLGTLAAETQYF.

This chain connects TRBV29-1 to TRBJ2-2; D tentatively fits TRBD1 or TRBD2 (6 bases each). There are 14 residues in the CDR3. Trimming removed 5 bases at V and 5 bases at J, with 15 bases between. Germline CDR1 and CDR2: SQVTM and ANQGSEA. The CDR3 sequence: CSVSRGHLTGELFF. The CDR3 bases are TGCAGCGTTTCACGGGGGCATTTAACCGGGGAGCTGTTTTTT.

The chain combines TRBV7-3 with TRBJ1-1; D is perhaps TRBD1 (6 bases). Germline V gene lookup returns CDR1 SGHTA and CDR2 FQGTGA. The V and J ends lost 6 bases and 1 base respectively, with 18 bases between them. The CDR3 has 16 residues. The CDR3 reads CASSQGQQGTNTEAFF. In DNA, the CDR3 is TGTGCCAGCAGTCAGGGCCAGCAGGGGACGAACACTGAAGCTTTCTTT.

J is TRBJ2-2 and V is TRBV28; 9 bases map to TRBD1. This CDR3 is built from 15 residues. CDR1 is MDHEN and CDR2 is SYDVKM in the germline V gene. The junction had 3 bases not matched to a gene; V was cut back by 7 bases and J by 0 bases. CDR3 in DNA: TGTGCCAGCAACACAGGGGGCGCGAACACCGGGGAGCTGTTTTTT. It specifies CASNTGGANTGELFF.

The V gene is TRBV7-9, the J gene TRBJ1-5; D is undetermined. The CDR3 is 13 residues long. Trimming removed 1 base from V and 4 bases from J, with 5 bases in between. CDR1 is SEHNR and CDR2 is FQNEAQ in the germline V gene (reference sequence). The CDR3, as DNA: TGTGCCAGCAGCTTAGGTGATAATCAGCCCCAGCATTTT. Its protein product is CASSLGDNQPQHF.

The chain couples TRBV15 to TRBJ1-5, with 8 bases aligning to TRBD1. CDR1 is LNHNV, CDR2 YYDKDF, per germline (reference sequence). There are 15 residues in the CDR3. Unmatched junction bases numbered 3, after V lost 3 bases and J lost 2 bases. The CDR3 coding sequence is TGTGCCACCAGCAGGGGGACAGGCGGCAATCAGCCCCAGCATTTT. It translates to CATSRGTGGNQPQHF.

This clone was observed once. The rearrangement uses TRBV18 and TRBJ2-5, with unresolved D. There are 12 residues in the CDR3. The ends were cut back, 6 bases at V and 4 bases at J, with 9 bases in the middle. Looked up from germline, CDR1 is KGHSH and CDR2 is LQKENI. The CDR3 loop is CASSPKRETQYF. The CDR3 nucleotides read TGTGCCAGCTCTCCGAAGAGAGAGACCCAGTACTTC.

This clone was counted ten times or more. The chain employs TRBV11-1 and TRBJ1-2, with 7 bases lining up with TRBD1. The CDR3 has 14 residues. J was trimmed by 4 bases and V by 5 bases; bases with no gene match: 7. Per the germline V gene, CDR1 is SGHAT and CDR2 is FQDESV (reference sequence). The CDR3 coding sequence is TGTGCCAGCAGCACCCCACAGGGGATCTATGGCTACACCTTC. Its protein is CASSTPQGIYGYTF.

The CDR3 coding sequence is TGCGCCAGCAGCCAAGATCAATTGGATCCCAGAGATACGCAGTATTTT. Its protein is CASSQDQLDPRDTQYF. The chain joins TRBV4-3 to TRBJ2-3; D gene uncertain. Germline CDR1 and CDR2: LGHNA and YSLEER. This CDR3 is built from 16 residues. V was clipped by 0 bases and J by 5 bases, with 15 bases between them.

This chain joins TRBV4-2 and TRBJ1-3; D not resolved. Trimming took off 0 bases at V and 4 bases at J, with 10 bases between the two ends. Germline V lookup: CDR1 LGHNA, CDR2 YNFKEQ. The CDR3 covers 15 residues. CDR3 nucleotide sequence: TGTGCCAGCAGCCAAGACCCCGCCCTGGGAAACACCATATATTTT. Its translation is CASSQDPALGNTIYF.

The V and J genes are TRBV28 and TRBJ1-1, with a possible D match to TRBD1 (5 bases). This CDR3 region has 14 residues. Germline lookup yields CDR1 MDHEN and CDR2 SYDVKM. The germline V and J ends were trimmed by 6 bases and 4 bases, with 15 bases remaining between them. CDR3 protein: CASRPGHQATEAFF. Here the CDR3 DNA reads TGTGCCAGCAGGCCTGGACACCAGGCCACTGAAGCTTTCTTT.

The chain has TRBV4-3 and TRBJ1-5; D is perhaps TRBD1 (6 bases). Germline lookup yields CDR1 LGHNA and CDR2 YSLEER. The germline V and J ends were trimmed by 2 bases and 3 bases, with 8 bases remaining between them. The CDR3 runs 14 residues. The CDR3 DNA follows: TGCGCCAGCAGCCAATACAGGGTCAATCAGCCCCAGCATTTT. Translating gives CASSQYRVNQPQHF.

The chain is built from TRBV7-6 and TRBJ1-5; 9 positions match TRBD1. Germline values: CDR1 SGHVS, CDR2 FNYEAQ. The CDR3 contains 16 residues. V shed 5 bases, J shed 5 bases, and the junction held 10 bases outside the gene matches. The CDR3 reads CASSPRPGQGYQPQHF. The CDR3 region has the DNA TGTGCCAGCAGCCCCCGCCCGGGACAGGGCTATCAGCCCCAGCATTTT. Supplemented by reference TRBV7-6 and TRBJ1-5, the full variable domain reads GAGVSQSPRYKVTKRGQDVALRCDPISGHVSLYWYRQALGQGPEFLTYFNYEAQQDKSGLPNDRFSAERPEGSISTLTIQRTEQRDSAMYRCASSPRPGQGYQPQHFGDGTRLSIL.